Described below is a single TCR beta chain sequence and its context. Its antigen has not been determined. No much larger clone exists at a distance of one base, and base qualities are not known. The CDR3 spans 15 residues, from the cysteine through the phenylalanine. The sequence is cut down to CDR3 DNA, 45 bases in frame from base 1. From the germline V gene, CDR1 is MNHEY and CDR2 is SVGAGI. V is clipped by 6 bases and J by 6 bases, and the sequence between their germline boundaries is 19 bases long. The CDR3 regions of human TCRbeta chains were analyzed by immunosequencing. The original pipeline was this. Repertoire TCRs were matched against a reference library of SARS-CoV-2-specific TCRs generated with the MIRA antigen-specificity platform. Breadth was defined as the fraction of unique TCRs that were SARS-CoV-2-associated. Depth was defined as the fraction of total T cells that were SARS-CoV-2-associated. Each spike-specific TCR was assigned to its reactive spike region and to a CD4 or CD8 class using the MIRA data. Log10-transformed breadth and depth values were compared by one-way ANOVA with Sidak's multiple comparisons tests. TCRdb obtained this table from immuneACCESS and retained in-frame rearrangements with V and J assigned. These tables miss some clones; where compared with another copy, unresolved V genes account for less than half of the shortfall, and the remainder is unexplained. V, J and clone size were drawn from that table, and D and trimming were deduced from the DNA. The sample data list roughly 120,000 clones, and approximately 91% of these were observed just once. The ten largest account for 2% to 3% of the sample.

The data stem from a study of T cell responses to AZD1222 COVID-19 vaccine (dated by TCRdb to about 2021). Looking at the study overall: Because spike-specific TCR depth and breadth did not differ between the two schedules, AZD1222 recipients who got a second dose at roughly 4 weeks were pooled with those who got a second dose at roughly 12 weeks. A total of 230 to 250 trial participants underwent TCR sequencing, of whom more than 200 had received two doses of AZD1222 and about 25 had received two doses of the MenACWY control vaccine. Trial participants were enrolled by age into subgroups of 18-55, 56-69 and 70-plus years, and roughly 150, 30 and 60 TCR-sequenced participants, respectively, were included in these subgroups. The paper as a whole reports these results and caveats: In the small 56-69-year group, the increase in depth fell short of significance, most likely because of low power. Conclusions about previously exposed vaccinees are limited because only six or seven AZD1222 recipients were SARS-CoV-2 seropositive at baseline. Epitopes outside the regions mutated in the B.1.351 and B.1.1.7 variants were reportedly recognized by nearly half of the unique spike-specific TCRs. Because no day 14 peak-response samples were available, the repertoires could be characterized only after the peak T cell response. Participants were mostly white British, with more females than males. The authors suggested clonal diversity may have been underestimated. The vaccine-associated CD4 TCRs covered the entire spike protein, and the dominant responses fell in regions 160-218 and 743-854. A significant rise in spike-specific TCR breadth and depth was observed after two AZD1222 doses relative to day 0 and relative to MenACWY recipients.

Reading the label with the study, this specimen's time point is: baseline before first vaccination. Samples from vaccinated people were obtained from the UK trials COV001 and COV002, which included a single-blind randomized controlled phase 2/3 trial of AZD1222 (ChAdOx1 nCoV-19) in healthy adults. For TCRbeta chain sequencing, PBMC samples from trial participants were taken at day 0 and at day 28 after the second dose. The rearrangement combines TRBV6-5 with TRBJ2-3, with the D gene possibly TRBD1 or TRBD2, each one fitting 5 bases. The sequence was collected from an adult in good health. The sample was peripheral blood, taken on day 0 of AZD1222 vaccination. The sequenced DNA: TGTGCCAGCAGGGGACGGCTTGAAAATAGGGATACGCAGTATTTT. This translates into CASRGRLENRDTQYF.